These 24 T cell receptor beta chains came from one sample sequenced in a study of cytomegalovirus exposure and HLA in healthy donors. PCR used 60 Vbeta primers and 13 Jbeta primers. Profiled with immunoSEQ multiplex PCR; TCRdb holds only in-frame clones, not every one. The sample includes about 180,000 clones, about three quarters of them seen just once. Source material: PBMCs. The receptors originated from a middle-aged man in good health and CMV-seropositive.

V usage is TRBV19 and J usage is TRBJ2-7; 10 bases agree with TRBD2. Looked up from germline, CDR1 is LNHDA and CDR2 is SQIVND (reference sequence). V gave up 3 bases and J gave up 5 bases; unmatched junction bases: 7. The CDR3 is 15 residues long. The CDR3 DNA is TGTGCCAGTAGTATCATCGCTAGCGGGAGCCACGAGCAGTACTTC. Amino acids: CASSIIASGSHEQYF. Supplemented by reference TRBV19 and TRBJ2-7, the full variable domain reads DGGITQSPKYLFRKEGQNVTLSCEQNLNHDAMYWYRQDPGQGLRLIYYSQIVNDFQKGDIAEGYSVSREKKESFPLTVTSAQKNPTAFYLCASSIIASGSHEQYFGPGTRLTVT.

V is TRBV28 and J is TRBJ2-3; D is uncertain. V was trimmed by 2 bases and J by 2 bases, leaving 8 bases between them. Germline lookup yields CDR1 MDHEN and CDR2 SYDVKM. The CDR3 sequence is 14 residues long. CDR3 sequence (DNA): TGTGCCAGCAGTTTAGGCATAAACACAGATACGCAGTATTTT. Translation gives CASSLGINTDTQYF.

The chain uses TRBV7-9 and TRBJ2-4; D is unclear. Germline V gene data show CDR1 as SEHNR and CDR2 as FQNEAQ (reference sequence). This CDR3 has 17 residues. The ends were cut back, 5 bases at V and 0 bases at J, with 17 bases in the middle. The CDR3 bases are TGTGCCAGCAGCCCCCCCAGGCAAAGTATAGCCAAAAACATTCAGTACTTC. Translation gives CASSPPRQSIAKNIQYF.

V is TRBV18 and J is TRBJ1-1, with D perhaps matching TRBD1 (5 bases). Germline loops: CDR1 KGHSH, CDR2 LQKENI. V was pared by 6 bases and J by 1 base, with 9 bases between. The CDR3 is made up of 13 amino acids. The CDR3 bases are TGTGCCAGCTCCCAAGGGGAGAACACTGAAGCTTTCTTT. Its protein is CASSQGENTEAFF.

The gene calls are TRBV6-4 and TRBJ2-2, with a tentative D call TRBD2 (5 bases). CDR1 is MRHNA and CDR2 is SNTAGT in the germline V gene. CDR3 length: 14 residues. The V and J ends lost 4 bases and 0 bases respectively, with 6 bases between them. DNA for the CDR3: TGTGCCAGCAGTGTACTAGCGAACACCGGGGAGCTGTTTTTT. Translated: CASSVLANTGELFF.

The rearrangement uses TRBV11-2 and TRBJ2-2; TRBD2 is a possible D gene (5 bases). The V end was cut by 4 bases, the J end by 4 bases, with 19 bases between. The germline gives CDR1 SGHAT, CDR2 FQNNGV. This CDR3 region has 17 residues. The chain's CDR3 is CASSSRVELVGTGELFF. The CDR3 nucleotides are TGTGCCAGCAGCTCGAGGGTGGAGCTCGTTGGCACCGGGGAGCTGTTTTTT.

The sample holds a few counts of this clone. The CDR3 DNA reads TGTGCCAGCAGGGGACACTACGAGCAGTACTTC. Its translation: CASRGHYEQYF. The J gene is TRBJ2-7, the V gene TRBV2; possibly TRBD1 for D (6 bases). This CDR3 contains 11 residues. Germline V CDR1 and CDR2: SNHLY, FYNNEI. The V and J ends lost 6 bases and 3 bases respectively, with 6 bases between them.

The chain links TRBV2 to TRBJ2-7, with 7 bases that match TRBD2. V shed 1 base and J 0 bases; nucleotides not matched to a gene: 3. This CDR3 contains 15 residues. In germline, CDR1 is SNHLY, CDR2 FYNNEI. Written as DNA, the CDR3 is TGTGCCAGCAGTGAAGACCTAGCGGCCTCCTACGAGCAGTACTTC. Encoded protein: CASSEDLAASYEQYF.

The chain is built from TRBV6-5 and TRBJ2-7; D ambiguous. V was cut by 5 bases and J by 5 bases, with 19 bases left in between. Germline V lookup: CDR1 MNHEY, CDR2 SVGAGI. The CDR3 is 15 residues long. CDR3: CASSTTGYSPHEQYF. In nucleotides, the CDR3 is TGTGCCAGCAGTACCACCGGGTACTCTCCGCACGAGCAGTACTTC.

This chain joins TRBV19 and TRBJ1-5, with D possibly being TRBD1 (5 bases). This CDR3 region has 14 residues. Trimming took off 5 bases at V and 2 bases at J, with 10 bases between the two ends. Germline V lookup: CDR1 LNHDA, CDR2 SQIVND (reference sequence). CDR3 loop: CASSVDKRNQPQHF. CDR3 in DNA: TGTGCCAGTAGTGTGGACAAACGCAATCAGCCCCAGCATTTT.

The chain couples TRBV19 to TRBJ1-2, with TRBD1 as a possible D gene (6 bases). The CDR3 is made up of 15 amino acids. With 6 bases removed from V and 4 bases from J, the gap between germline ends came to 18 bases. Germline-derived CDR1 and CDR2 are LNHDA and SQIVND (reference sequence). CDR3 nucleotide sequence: TGTGCCAGTAGCAATGACAGGCCCCCATTCTATGGCTACACCTTC. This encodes CASSNDRPPFYGYTF.

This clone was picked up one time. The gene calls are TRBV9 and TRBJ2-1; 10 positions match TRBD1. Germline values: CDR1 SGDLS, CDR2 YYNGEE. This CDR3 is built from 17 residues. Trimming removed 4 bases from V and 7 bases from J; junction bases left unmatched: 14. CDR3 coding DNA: TGTGCCAGCAGCATTAGTTCTGACAGGGGGCTGGGAAATGAGCAGTTCTTC. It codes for CASSISSDRGLGNEQFF.

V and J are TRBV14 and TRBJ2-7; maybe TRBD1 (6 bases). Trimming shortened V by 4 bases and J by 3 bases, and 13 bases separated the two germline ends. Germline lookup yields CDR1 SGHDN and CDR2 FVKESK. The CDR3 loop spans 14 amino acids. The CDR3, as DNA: TGTGCCAGCAGCCCCTTTGGACAGTTCTACGAGCAGTACTTC. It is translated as CASSPFGQFYEQYF.

Here the CDR3 DNA reads TGCGCCAGCAGCTTAGGGCCCGGAGGGTCTGGGGCCAACGTCCTGACTTTC. Amino acid sequence: CASSLGPGGSGANVLTF. The chain links TRBV5-1 to TRBJ2-6; D perhaps matches TRBD2 (6 bases). Germline lookup yields CDR1 SGHRS and CDR2 YFSETQ. The CDR3 has 17 amino acids. V was trimmed by 2 bases and J by 1 base, leaving 13 bases between them.

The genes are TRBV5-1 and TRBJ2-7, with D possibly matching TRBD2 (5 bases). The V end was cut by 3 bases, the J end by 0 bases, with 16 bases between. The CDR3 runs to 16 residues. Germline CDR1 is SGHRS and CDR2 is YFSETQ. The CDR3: CASSSRLERSSYEQYF. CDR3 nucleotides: TGCGCCAGCAGCTCCCGACTTGAGCGGAGCTCCTACGAGCAGTACTTC. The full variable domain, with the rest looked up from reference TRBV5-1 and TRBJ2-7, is KAGVTQTPRYLIKTRGQQVTLSCSPISGHRSVSWYQQTPGQGLQFLFEYFSETQRNKGNFPGRFSGRQFSNSRSEMNVSTLELGDSALYLCASSSRLERSSYEQYFGPGTRLTVT.

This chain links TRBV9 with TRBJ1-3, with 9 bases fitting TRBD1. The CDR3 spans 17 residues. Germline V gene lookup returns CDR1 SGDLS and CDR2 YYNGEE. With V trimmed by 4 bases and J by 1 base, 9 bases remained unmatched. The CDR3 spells CASSFGPGQGSGNTIYF. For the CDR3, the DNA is TGTGCCAGCAGCTTTGGACCGGGACAGGGATCTGGAAACACCATATATTTT. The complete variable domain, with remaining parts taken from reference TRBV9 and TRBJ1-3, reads DSGVTQTPKHLITATGQRVTLRCSPRSGDLSVYWYQQSLDQGLQFLIQYYNGEERAKGNILERFSAQQFPDLHSELNLSSLELGDSALYFCASSFGPGQGSGNTIYFGEGSWLTVV.

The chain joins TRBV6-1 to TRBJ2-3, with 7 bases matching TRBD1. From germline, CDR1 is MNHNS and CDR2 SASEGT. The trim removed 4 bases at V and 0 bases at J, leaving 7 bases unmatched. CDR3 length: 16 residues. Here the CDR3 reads CASSGRTGASTDTQYF. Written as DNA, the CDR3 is TGTGCCAGCAGTGGAAGGACAGGCGCTAGCACAGATACGCAGTATTTT.

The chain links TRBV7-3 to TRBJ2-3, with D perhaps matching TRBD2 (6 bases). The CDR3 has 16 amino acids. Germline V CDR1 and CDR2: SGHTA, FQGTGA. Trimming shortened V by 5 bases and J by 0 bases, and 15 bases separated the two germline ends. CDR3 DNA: TGTGCCAGCAGCCCTGGTAGGGCGGGGAGCACAGATACGCAGTATTTT. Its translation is CASSPGRAGSTDTQYF. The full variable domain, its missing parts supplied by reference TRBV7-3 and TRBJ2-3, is GAGVSQTPSNKVTEKGKYVELRCDPISGHTALYWYRQSLGQGPEFLIYFQGTGAADDSGLPNDRFFAVRPEGSVSTLKIQRTERGDSAVYLCASSPGRAGSTDTQYFGPGTRLTVL.

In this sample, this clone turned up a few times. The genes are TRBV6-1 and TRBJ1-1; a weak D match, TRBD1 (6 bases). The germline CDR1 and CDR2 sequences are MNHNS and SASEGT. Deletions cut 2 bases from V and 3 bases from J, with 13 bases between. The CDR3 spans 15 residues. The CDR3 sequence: CASSEMGHTHTEAFF. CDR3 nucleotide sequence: TGTGCCAGCAGTGAAATGGGACATACCCACACTGAAGCTTTCTTT.

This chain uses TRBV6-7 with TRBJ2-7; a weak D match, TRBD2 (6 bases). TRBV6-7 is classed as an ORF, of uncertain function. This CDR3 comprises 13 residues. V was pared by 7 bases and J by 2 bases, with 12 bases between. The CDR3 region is CASNHGTAYEQYF. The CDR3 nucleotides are TGTGCCAGCAATCACGGGACTGCCTACGAGCAGTACTTC.

The CDR3 nucleotides are TGTGCCAGCAGCCAAGGGGACAGGGACACCGGGGAGCTGTTTTTT. Residues: CASSQGDRDTGELFF. The J gene is TRBJ2-2, the V gene TRBV4-2; 9 nucleotides agree with TRBD1. Per germline, CDR1 LGHNA and CDR2 YNFKEQ. Trimming at V came to 1 base and at J to 3 bases, leaving 0 bases not matched to a gene. CDR3 length: 15 amino acids.

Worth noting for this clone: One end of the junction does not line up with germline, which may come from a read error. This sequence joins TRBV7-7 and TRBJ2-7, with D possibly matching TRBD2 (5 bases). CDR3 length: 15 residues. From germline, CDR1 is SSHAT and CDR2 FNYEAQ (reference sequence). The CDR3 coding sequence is TGTGCCAGCAGCTTAGGGGTAGGGAGCTCCTACGGGCAGTACTTC. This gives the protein CASSLGVGSSYGQYF.

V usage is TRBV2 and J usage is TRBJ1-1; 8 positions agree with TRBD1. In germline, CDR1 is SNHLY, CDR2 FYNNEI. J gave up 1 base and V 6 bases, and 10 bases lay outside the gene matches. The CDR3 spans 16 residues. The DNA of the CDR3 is TGTGCCAGCAGGTTTGAGACAGGGGTACGGAACACTGAAGCTTTCTTT. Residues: CASRFETGVRNTEAFF.

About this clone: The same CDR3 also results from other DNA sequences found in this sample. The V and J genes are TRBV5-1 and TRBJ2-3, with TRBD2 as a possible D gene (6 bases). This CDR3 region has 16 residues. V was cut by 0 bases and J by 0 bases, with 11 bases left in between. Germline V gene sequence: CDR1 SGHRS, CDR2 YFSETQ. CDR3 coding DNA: TGCGCCAGCAGCTTGGGGTTAGCGGTAAGCACAGATACGCAGTATTTT. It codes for CASSLGLAVSTDTQYF.